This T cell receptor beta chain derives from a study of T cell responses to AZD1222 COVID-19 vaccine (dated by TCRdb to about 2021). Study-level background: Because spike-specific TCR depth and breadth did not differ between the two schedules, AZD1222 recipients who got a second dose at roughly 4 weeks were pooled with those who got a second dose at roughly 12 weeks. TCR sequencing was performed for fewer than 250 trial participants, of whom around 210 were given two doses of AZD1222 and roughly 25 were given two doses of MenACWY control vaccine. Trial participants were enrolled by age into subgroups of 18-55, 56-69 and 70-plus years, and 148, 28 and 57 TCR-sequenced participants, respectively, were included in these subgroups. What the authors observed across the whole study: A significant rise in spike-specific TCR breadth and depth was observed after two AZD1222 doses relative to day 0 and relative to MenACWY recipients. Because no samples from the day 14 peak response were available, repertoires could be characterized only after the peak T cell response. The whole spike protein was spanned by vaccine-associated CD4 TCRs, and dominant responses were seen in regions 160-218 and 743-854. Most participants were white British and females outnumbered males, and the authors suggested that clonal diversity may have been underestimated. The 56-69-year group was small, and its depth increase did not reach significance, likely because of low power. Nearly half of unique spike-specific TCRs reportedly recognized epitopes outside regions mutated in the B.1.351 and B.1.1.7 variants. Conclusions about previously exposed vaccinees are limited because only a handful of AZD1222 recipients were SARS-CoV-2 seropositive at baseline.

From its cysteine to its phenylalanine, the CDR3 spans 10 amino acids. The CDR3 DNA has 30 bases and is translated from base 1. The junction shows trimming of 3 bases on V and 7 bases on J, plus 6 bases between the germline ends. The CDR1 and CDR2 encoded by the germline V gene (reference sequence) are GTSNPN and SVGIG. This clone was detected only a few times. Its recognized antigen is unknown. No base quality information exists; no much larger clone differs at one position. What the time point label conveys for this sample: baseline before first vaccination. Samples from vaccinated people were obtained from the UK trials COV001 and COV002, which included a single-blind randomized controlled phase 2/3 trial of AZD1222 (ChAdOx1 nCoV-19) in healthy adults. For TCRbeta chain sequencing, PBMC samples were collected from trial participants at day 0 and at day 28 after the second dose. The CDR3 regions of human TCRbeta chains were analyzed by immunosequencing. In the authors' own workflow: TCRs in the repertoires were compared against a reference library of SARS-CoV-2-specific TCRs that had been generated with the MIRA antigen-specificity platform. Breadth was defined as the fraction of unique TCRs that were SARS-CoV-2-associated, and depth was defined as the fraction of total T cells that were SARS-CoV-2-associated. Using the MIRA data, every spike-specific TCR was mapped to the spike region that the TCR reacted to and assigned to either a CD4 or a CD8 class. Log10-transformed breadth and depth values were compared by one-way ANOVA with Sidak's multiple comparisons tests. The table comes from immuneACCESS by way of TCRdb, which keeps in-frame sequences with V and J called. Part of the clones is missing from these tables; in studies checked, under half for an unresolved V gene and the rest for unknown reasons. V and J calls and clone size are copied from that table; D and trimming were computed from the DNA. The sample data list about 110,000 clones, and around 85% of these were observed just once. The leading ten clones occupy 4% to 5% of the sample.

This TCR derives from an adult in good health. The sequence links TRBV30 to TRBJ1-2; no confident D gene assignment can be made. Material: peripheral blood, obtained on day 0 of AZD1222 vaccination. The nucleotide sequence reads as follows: TGTGCCTGGAGAAAGGGTGGCTACACCTTC. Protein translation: CAWRKGGYTF. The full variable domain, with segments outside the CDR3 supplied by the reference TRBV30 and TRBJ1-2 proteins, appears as SQTIHQWPATLVQPVGSPLSLECTVEGTSNPNLYWYRQAAGRGLQLLFYSVGIGQISSEVPQNLSASRPQDRQFILSSKKLLLSDSGFYLCAWRKGGYTFGSGTRLTVV.